A selection of T cell receptor beta chains follows, all from one sample in a study of blood T cell repertoires in COVID-19. The repertoire was sequenced with immunoSEQ multiplex PCR; TCRdb's copy has only in-frame clones and lacks some. Of some 360,000 clones detected, approximately 91% appear once; the ten largest clones hold 1%. The sequencing input was PBMCs or T cells enriched from blood (not recorded which). These receptors were taken from a woman between 25 and 40 years old who had been exposed to COVID-19. CDR3s include the opening cysteine and the closing phenylalanine or tryptophan. The order of the fields is CDR3 DNA, CDR3 protein, clone size, J gene, D gene, V gene. The D gene is left open where the match is weak. Not every row has a clone size; where given, it reads once, few, many or a size class.

CDR3nt: TGTGCCAGCAGTTACCACGGAGCCCCACCCCTCCACTTT
CDR3aa: CASSYHGAPPLHF
abundance: NA
j_gene: TRBJ1-6
d_gene: NA
v_gene: TRBV6-5

CDR3nt: TGTGCCAGCAGCAAGGGGGCGGGGACAGAGCAGTTCTTC
CDR3aa: CASSKGAGTEQFF
abundance: NA
j_gene: TRBJ2-1
d_gene: NA
v_gene: TRBV14

CDR3nt: TGCGCCAGCAGCCCCGTTTACGGGGACTATGGCTACACCTTC
CDR3aa: CASSPVYGDYGYTF
abundance: few
j_gene: TRBJ1-2
d_gene: NA
v_gene: TRBV5-1

CDR3nt: TGTGCCACCAGCAGAGATCACCCAGGTCCTAATTCACCCCTCCACTTT
CDR3aa: CATSRDHPGPNSPLHF
abundance: NA
j_gene: TRBJ1-6
d_gene: NA
v_gene: TRBV15

CDR3nt: TGTGCCATCAGTGAAGCCCGGGACAGGGGCCTGAATGAGCAGTTCTTC
CDR3aa: CAISEARDRGLNEQFF
abundance: NA
j_gene: TRBJ2-1
d_gene: TRBD1
v_gene: TRBV10-3

CDR3nt: TGTGCCAGCAGCAATCTTACAGCGGGAGGGCCCAAAAACATTCAGTACTTC
CDR3aa: CASSNLTAGGPKNIQYF
abundance: NA
j_gene: TRBJ2-4
d_gene: NA
v_gene: TRBV21-1

CDR3nt: TGCAGCGTTGGGGTCCAGGCCTACGAGCAGTACTTC
CDR3aa: CSVGVQAYEQYF
abundance: NA
j_gene: TRBJ2-7
d_gene: NA
v_gene: TRBV29-1

CDR3nt: TGCGCCAGCCTAGGGGGTAGGGGCATGAACACTGAAGCTTTCTTT
CDR3aa: CASLGGRGMNTEAFF
abundance: NA
j_gene: TRBJ1-1
d_gene: NA
v_gene: TRBV10-2

CDR3nt: TGTGCCAGCAGGAGTAGCTCCTACGAGCAGTACTTC
CDR3aa: CASRSSSYEQYF
abundance: NA
j_gene: TRBJ2-7
d_gene: NA
v_gene: TRBV12-3/TRBV12-4

CDR3nt: TGTGCCAGCAGCTCTCGGGGGGGAGGGACACACAGAAGCTACGAGCAGTACTTC
CDR3aa: CASSSRGGGTHRSYEQYF
abundance: NA
j_gene: TRBJ2-7
d_gene: TRBD2
v_gene: TRBV7-6

CDR3nt: TGTGCCAGCAGCCAGGCTACCGGGGATTCTAACTATGGCTACACCTTC
CDR3aa: CASSQATGDSNYGYTF
abundance: NA
j_gene: TRBJ1-2
d_gene: NA
v_gene: TRBV4-2

CDR3nt: TGTGCCAGCAGCTTGGGTTTCCGGCAGGGAGGAGATACGCAGTATTTT
CDR3aa: CASSLGFRQGGDTQYF
abundance: few
j_gene: TRBJ2-3
d_gene: NA
v_gene: TRBV5-4

CDR3nt: TGTGCCAGCAGCCGGGACAGGGTAACAGATACGCAGTATTTT
CDR3aa: CASSRDRVTDTQYF
abundance: many
j_gene: TRBJ2-3
d_gene: TRBD1
v_gene: TRBV9